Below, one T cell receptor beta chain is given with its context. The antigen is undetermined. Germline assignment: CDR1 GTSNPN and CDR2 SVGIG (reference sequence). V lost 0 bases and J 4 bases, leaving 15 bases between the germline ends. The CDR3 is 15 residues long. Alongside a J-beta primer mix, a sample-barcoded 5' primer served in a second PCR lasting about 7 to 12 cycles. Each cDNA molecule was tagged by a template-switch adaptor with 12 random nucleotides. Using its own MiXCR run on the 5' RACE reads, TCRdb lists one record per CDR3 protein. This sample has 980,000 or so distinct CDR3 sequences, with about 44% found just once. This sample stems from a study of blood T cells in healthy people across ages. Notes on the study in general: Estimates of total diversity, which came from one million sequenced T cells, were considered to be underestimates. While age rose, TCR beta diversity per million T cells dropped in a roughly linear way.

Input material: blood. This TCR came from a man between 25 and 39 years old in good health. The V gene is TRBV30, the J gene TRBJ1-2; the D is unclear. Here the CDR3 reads CAWSVSPETSYGYTF. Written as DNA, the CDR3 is TGTGCCTGGAGTGTATCACCGGAAACGTCCTATGGCTACACCTTC.